These 25 T cell receptor beta chains were sequenced from one sample in a study of human T cells and chemical hapten exposure. Time point denoted: pre-sensitization, week 0. Treatment noted: therapeutic diphenylcyclopropenone sensitization with weekly scalp DPC. TCRdb itself ran the RACE reads through MiXCR, one entry per CDR3 protein. There are 180,000 or so distinct CDR3 sequences in the sample; almost 30% occur only once, and just under 3% lies in the top ten. This sample comprised whole blood, obtained in connection with sensitization to the hapten diphenylcyclopropenone (DPC). The receptors come from a young woman with alopecia areata. Some clones in this sample may be carry-over from other donors' samples.

This sequence joins TRBV10-3 and TRBJ1-6; D call uncertain. Germline values: CDR1 ENHRY, CDR2 SYGVKD. This CDR3 has 16 residues. With 2 bases removed from V and 10 bases from J, the gap between germline ends came to 18 bases. The CDR3 sequence: CAISEASKAVGSPLHF. The DNA of the CDR3 is TGTGCCATCAGTGAGGCCAGTAAGGCCGTGGGATCACCCCTCCACTTT.

The chain combines TRBV29-1 with TRBJ2-1; D call uncertain. V was clipped by 2 bases and J by 0 bases, with 11 bases between them. CDR1 is SQVTM, CDR2 ANQGSEA, per germline. The CDR3 has 15 amino acids. The CDR3 region is CSVEKGQSSYNEQFF. CDR3 nucleotide sequence: TGCAGCGTTGAAAAGGGCCAGAGCTCCTACAATGAGCAGTTCTTC.

This clonotype was seen many times. This sequence joins TRBV7-2 and TRBJ2-5, with 11 bases matching TRBD2. There are 14 residues in the CDR3. V shed 5 bases, J shed 4 bases, and the junction held 3 bases outside the gene matches. The germline gives CDR1 SGHTA, CDR2 FQGNSA. CDR3 amino acids: CASSPTSGRETQYF. CDR3 DNA: TGTGCCAGCAGCCCAACTAGCGGGAGAGAGACCCAGTACTTC.

A few counts support this clonotype. The chain has TRBV5-4 and TRBJ2-3; 7 bases align to TRBD1. The germline V gene encodes CDR1 SGHNT and CDR2 YYREEE (reference sequence). J gave up 6 bases and V 5 bases, and 9 bases lay outside the gene matches. The CDR3 loop spans 14 amino acids. DNA of the CDR3: TGTGCCAGCAGGTCTGGACAGGTCCACGATACGCAGTATTTT. As protein: CASRSGQVHDTQYF.

This clonotype turned up a few times. This chain joins TRBV28 and TRBJ2-7; 9 nucleotides agree with TRBD2. Trimming removed 5 bases from V and 7 bases from J; junction bases left unmatched: 12. This CDR3 has 15 amino acids. CDR1 and CDR2 from the germline V gene are MDHEN and SYDVKM. In DNA form, the CDR3 reads TGTGCCAGCAGTCCCTCTGGCGGGGGGGCGGGAGAGCAGTACTTC. This codes for CASSPSGGGAGEQYF.

The chain is built from TRBV10-3 and TRBJ2-7; 10 bases are shared with TRBD1. Germline V gives CDR1 ENHRY, CDR2 SYGVKD. The V segment lost 0 bases and the J segment 7 bases; nucleotides outside the gene matches: 6. The CDR3 contains 15 residues. DNA of the CDR3: TGTGCCATCAGTGAGTCTTGGACAGGGGGGGAAGAGCAGTACTTC. This encodes CAISESWTGGEEQYF.

This clonotype has just a few counts. This chain uses TRBV7-2 with TRBJ2-1; D might be TRBD2 (6 bases). The CDR3 sequence is 15 residues long. V gave up 2 bases and J gave up 8 bases, with 16 bases separating them. In germline, CDR1 is SGHTA, CDR2 FQGNSA. In DNA form, the CDR3 reads TGTGCCAGCAGCTTATCCGGCTTACCGGGGGATGAGCAGTTCTTC. It encodes CASSLSGLPGDEQFF.

In its sample, this clonotype is large. The chain joins TRBV7-9 to TRBJ2-7; a possible D gene is TRBD1 (5 bases). Trimming shortened V by 1 base and J by 13 bases, and 11 bases separated the two germline ends. CDR3 size: 11 residues. The germline V gene encodes CDR1 SEHNR and CDR2 FQNEAQ (reference sequence). The chain's CDR3 is CASSLGFRVYF. In DNA form, the CDR3 reads TGTGCCAGCAGCTTAGGCTTCAGGGTCTACTTC.

This clonotype was recorded a few times. The J gene is TRBJ2-7, the V gene TRBV4-1; 8 bases are shared with TRBD2. This CDR3 region has 17 residues. V shed 2 bases, J shed 2 bases, and the junction held 11 bases outside the gene matches. CDR1 is MGHRA, CDR2 YSYEKL, per germline. In nucleotides, the CDR3 is TGCGCCAGCAGCCAACAGGGGAGCGGGAGCCCTACCTACGAGCAGTACTTC. It translates to CASSQQGSGSPTYEQYF.

In this sample, this clonotype turned up a few times. The chain employs TRBV9 and TRBJ2-5; the match to TRBD2 covers 7 bases. The germline CDR1 and CDR2 sequences are SGDLS and YYNGEE. There are 14 residues in the CDR3. The V gene end was trimmed by 3 bases and the J gene end by 5 bases; junction bases not matched to a gene: 7. The CDR3, as DNA: TGTGCCAGCAGCGCCCGGGGAGGGCGGGAGACCCAGTACTTC. This encodes CASSARGGRETQYF.

The rearrangement uses TRBV10-3 and TRBJ2-5; 7 bases are a match to TRBD2. V dropped 8 bases and J dropped 2; count of bases not matched to a gene: 8. The CDR3 consists of 14 residues. The germline V gene encodes CDR1 ENHRY and CDR2 SYGVKD. The CDR3 DNA reads as TGTGCCATCGGGGGGACTAATACTCAAGAGACCCAGTACTTC. Encoded protein: CAIGGTNTQETQYF.

This clonotype has just a few counts. The chain uses TRBV5-6 and TRBJ2-3; the match to TRBD1 covers 7 bases. Per the germline V gene, CDR1 is SGHDT and CDR2 is YYEEEE. Unmatched junction bases numbered 3, after V lost 4 bases and J lost 4 bases. The CDR3 runs to 13 residues. DNA of the CDR3: TGTGCCAGCAGCGTACAGGGGTCAGATACGCAGTATTTT. This translates into CASSVQGSDTQYF.

This clonotype was observed a handful of times. J is TRBJ2-1 and V is TRBV4-1; D is perhaps TRBD1 or TRBD2 (6 bases each). Germline CDR1 MGHRA, CDR2 YSYEKL. V was trimmed by 1 base and J by 9 bases, leaving 19 bases between them. The CDR3 spans 16 residues. CDR3 coding DNA: TGCGCCAGCAGCCAAGCCGGGGGCCCAGACGAGACTGAGCAGTTCTTC. Its translation: CASSQAGGPDETEQFF.

The CDR3 DNA reads as TGTGCCAGCAGCTACCCCGGGACGGGGAGTTTTAATAATTCACCCCTCCACTTT. Protein sequence: CASSYPGTGSFNNSPLHF. V and J are TRBV5-4 and TRBJ1-6, with D possibly TRBD1 on 5 matching bases. The CDR3 covers 18 residues. Germline V gene lookup returns CDR1 SGHNT and CDR2 YYREEE (reference sequence). The V and J ends lost 3 bases and 5 bases respectively, with 21 bases between them.

The chain is built from TRBV7-9 and TRBJ1-1; TRBD1 might be the D (6 bases). This CDR3 region has 15 residues. V was shortened by 2 bases and J by 4 bases, with 14 bases between the two germline ends. Germline V gene lookup returns CDR1 SEHNR and CDR2 FQNEAQ (reference sequence). The CDR3 loop reads CASSLNWGQGTEAFF. The CDR3 DNA sequence: TGTGCCAGCAGCTTAAATTGGGGGCAGGGCACTGAAGCTTTCTTT.

V usage is TRBV6-5 and J usage is TRBJ2-5; TRBD1 matches 7 bases. J lost 4 bases, V lost 2 bases, and 10 bases had no gene match. The CDR3 runs to 16 residues. Germline CDR1 and CDR2: MNHEY and SVGAGI. Here the CDR3 reads CASSYGQEAGVETQYF. The CDR3 nucleotides read TGTGCCAGCAGTTACGGACAGGAGGCAGGAGTAGAGACCCAGTACTTC.

V is TRBV20-1 and J is TRBJ1-5; weak D call: TRBD1 (6 bases). V shed 3 bases and J shed 1 base, with 7 bases lying between them. Germline CDR1 DFQATT, CDR2 SNEGSKA (reference sequence). The CDR3 runs to 13 residues. This chain's CDR3 is CSASQGSNQPQHF. CDR3 bases: TGCAGTGCTAGCCAGGGGAGCAATCAGCCCCAGCATTTT.

This clonotype came up a few times. The genes are TRBV18 and TRBJ2-3, with D unresolved. In germline, CDR1 is KGHSH, CDR2 LQKENI. V lost 3 bases, J lost 1 base, and 8 bases lay in between. The CDR3 is 14 residues long. The CDR3 DNA follows: TGTGCCAGCTCACCTTTAGCTGGCACAGATACGCAGTATTTT. Its protein is CASSPLAGTDTQYF.

Only a few counts were recorded for this clonotype. The J gene is TRBJ2-7, the V gene TRBV9; 9 bases agree with TRBD1. V shed 3 bases, J shed 3 bases, and the junction held 10 bases outside the gene matches. The CDR3 is 16 residues long. From germline, CDR1 is SGDLS and CDR2 YYNGEE. In DNA form, the CDR3 reads TGTGCCAGCAGCGGAGCCGGGACAGGGACCTTCTACGAGCAGTACTTC. Translating gives CASSGAGTGTFYEQYF.

The J gene is TRBJ2-1, the V gene TRBV29-1; D is perhaps TRBD1 (5 bases). The CDR3 runs to 14 residues. Germline V gene data show CDR1 as SQVTM and CDR2 as ANQGSEA. The V and J ends lost 3 bases and 0 bases respectively, with 9 bases between them. CDR3 region: CSVEGPSSYNEQFF. The DNA for the CDR3 is TGCAGCGTTGAGGGGCCCAGCTCCTACAATGAGCAGTTCTTC.

This clonotype came up a few times. CDR3 loop: CASRRQGREARDTQYF. In DNA, the CDR3 is TGTGCCAGCCGCCGCCAGGGGCGGGAGGCCCGGGATACGCAGTATTTT. The J gene is TRBJ2-3, the V gene TRBV27, with 8 bases that match TRBD2. The CDR3 extends over 16 amino acids. Germline values: CDR1 MNHEY, CDR2 SMNVEV (reference sequence). J lost 6 bases, V lost 8 bases, and 16 bases had no gene match.

The CDR3 sequence is CASSPLRAGPETQYF. DNA for the CDR3: TGTGCCAGCAGCCCCCTTCGGGCAGGACCAGAGACCCAGTACTTC. The chain carries TRBV7-2 and TRBJ2-5; D is uncertain. CDR3 length: 15 residues. V lost 5 bases and J 4 bases, leaving 17 bases between the germline ends. CDR1 is SGHTA and CDR2 is FQGNSA in the germline V gene.

This clonotype was counted between two and nine times. The V and J genes are TRBV29-1 and TRBJ1-1, with a tentative D call TRBD1 (5 bases). CDR3 size: 14 residues. Germline V gene sequence: CDR1 SQVTM, CDR2 ANQGSEA. V was cut by 4 bases and J by 1 base, with 13 bases left in between. Written as DNA, the CDR3 is TGCAGCGTTGGTGAGGGACCGTCGAACACTGAAGCTTTCTTT. Encoded protein: CSVGEGPSNTEAFF.

This clonotype was detected a few times. J is TRBJ2-1 and V is TRBV18; 8 bases fit TRBD2. Trimming cost V 0 bases and J 6 bases; bases outside gene matches: 4. CDR3 length equals 15 residues. CDR1 and CDR2 (germline): KGHSH, LQKENI. CDR3 region: CASSPPGLDLNEQFF. CDR3 DNA sequence: TGTGCCAGCTCACCACCGGGACTAGACCTCAATGAGCAGTTCTTC. Using reference TRBV18 and TRBJ2-1 for the parts outside the CDR3, the full variable domain is NAGVMQNPRHLVRRRGQEARLRCSPMKGHSHVYWYRQLPEEGLKFMVYLQKENIIDESGMPKERFSAEFPKEGPSILRIQQVVRGDSAAYFCASSPPGLDLNEQFFGPGTRLTVL.

The V and J genes are TRBV28 and TRBJ2-7; 8 bases fit TRBD1. V lost 6 bases to trimming and J lost 2 bases; unmatched junction nucleotides: 6. The CDR3 has 14 amino acids. Per the germline V gene, CDR1 is MDHEN and CDR2 is SYDVKM. CDR3 protein: CASRYRGSTYEQYF. In DNA form, the CDR3 reads TGTGCCAGCAGGTACAGGGGGAGTACCTACGAGCAGTACTTC. Complete variable domain (other parts from reference TRBV28 and TRBJ2-7): DVKVTQSSRYLVKRTGEKVFLECVQDMDHENMFWYRQDPGLGLRLIYFSYDVKMKEKGDIPEGYSVSREKKERFSLILESASTNQTSMYLCASRYRGSTYEQYFGPGTRLTVT.